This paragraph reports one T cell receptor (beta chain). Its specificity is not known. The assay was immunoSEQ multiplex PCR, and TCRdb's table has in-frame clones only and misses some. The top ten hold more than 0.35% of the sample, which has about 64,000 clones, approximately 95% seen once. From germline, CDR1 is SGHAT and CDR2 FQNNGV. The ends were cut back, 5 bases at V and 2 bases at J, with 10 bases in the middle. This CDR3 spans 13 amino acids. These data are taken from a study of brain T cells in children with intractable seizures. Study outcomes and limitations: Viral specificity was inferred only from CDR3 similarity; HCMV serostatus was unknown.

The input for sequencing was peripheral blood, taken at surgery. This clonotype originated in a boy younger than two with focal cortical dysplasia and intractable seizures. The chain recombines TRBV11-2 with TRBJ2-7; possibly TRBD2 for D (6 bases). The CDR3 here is CASSRDSTYEQYF. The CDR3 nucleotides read TGTGCCAGCAGCCGGGACTCAACCTACGAGCAGTACTTC.